The 20 T cell receptor beta chains below were found in one sample sequenced in a study of cytomegalovirus exposure and HLA in healthy donors (TCRdb year 2017). Libraries were prepared through the immunoSEQ multiplex PCR assay. Entries here come from immuneACCESS through TCRdb and include only in-frame sequences with V and J called. Some clones fail to appear in such tables; in the studies checked, an unresolved V gene covers under half of the shortfall, and the cause of the remainder is unknown. The sample table records approximately 230,000 clones; roughly 87% of these occur just once. Around 12% of the sample goes to the ten largest clones. The specimen was PBMCs. The receptor source for this set is a man aged 18 to 30 in good health and CMV-seropositive.

This chain links TRBV5-1 with TRBJ2-7; perhaps TRBD1 as D (6 bases). The CDR3 is 15 amino acids. Per the germline V gene, CDR1 is SGHRS and CDR2 is YFSETQ. Trimming stripped 0 bases from V and 5 bases from J, with 15 bases between. CDR3 sequence (DNA): TGCGCCAGCAGCTTGGTGGCAGGGGCGAAGAACGAGCAGTACTTC. It encodes CASSLVAGAKNEQYF.

The J gene is TRBJ2-3, the V gene TRBV7-6, with D hard to call. This CDR3 spans 14 amino acids. V was clipped by 2 bases and J by 1 base, with 7 bases between them. The V gene's germline CDR1 is SGHVS and CDR2 FNYEAQ. The CDR3 here is CASSLIRGTDTQYF. In DNA, the CDR3 is TGTGCCAGCAGCTTAATTAGGGGCACAGATACGCAGTATTTT. The full variable domain, completed using reference TRBV7-6 and TRBJ2-3, is GAGVSQSPRYKVTKRGQDVALRCDPISGHVSLYWYRQALGQGPEFLTYFNYEAQQDKSGLPNDRFSAERPEGSISTLTIQRTEQRDSAMYRCASSLIRGTDTQYFGPGTRLTVL.

The V gene is TRBV6-5, the J gene TRBJ2-7; D perhaps matches TRBD2 (5 bases). Germline assignment: CDR1 MNHEY and CDR2 SVGAGI. This CDR3 spans 15 amino acids. The V end lost 6 bases, the J end lost 3 bases, and 18 bases lay between the germline ends. For the CDR3, the DNA is TGTGCCAGCAGCAAGCAGATCAACGCGGGCTACGAGCAGTACTTC. It specifies CASSKQINAGYEQYF.

V is TRBV29-1 and J is TRBJ2-7; maybe TRBD1 (6 bases). V was pared by 4 bases and J by 5 bases, with 9 bases between. The CDR3 contains 11 residues. The germline V gene encodes CDR1 SQVTM and CDR2 ANQGSEA. CDR3 sequence (DNA): TGCAGCGTTGCTGGGGGCGACGAGCAGTACTTC. Translating it yields CSVAGGDEQYF.

This sequence joins TRBV27 and TRBJ1-1, with D unclear. V lost 3 bases and J 1 base, leaving 12 bases between the germline ends. The germline V gene encodes CDR1 MNHEY and CDR2 SMNVEV (reference sequence). CDR3 length equals 15 residues. The CDR3 nucleotides are TGTGCCAGCAGTTTTTTTATGGGTACGAACACTGAAGCTTTCTTT. Its protein product is CASSFFMGTNTEAFF.

The V call is TRBV5-6, the J call TRBJ2-1; 13 bases are shared with TRBD2. CDR1 and CDR2 (germline): SGHDT, YYEEEE. The CDR3 runs 19 residues. V trimming: 3 bases; J trimming: 9 bases; junction bases outside the gene matches: 18. CDR3 amino acids: CASSSTWTSGSDGGGEQFF. The CDR3 DNA reads TGTGCCAGCAGCTCGACTTGGACTAGCGGGAGCGATGGAGGCGGTGAGCAGTTCTTC.

The chain has TRBV5-6 and TRBJ2-7, with 11 nucleotides matching TRBD2. The junction had 10 bases not matched to a gene; V was cut back by 1 base and J by 4 bases. Germline V gene sequence: CDR1 SGHDT, CDR2 YYEEEE. CDR3 length equals 17 residues. CDR3 DNA: TGTGCCAGCAGCTTGTATCAACTAGCGGGAGTCTCTTACGAGCAGTACTTC. The encoded protein is CASSLYQLAGVSYEQYF.

This chain links TRBV5-1 with TRBJ1-2; TRBD1 matches at 7 bases. CDR1 SGHRS and CDR2 YFSETQ come from the germline V gene. CDR3 size: 15 residues. V gave up 4 bases and J gave up 4 bases; unmatched junction bases: 10. Here the CDR3 reads CASSAGQSGGYGYTF. The CDR3 coding sequence is TGCGCCAGCAGCGCGGGGCAATCAGGGGGCTATGGCTACACCTTC.

The chain uses TRBV5-1 and TRBJ2-7; D perhaps matches TRBD2 (7 bases). Trimming took 3 bases from V and 1 from J, leaving 11 bases between them. CDR3 size: 14 residues. Germline CDR1 reads SGHRS; CDR2 reads YFSETQ. This chain's CDR3 is CASSWGGLSYEQYF. The CDR3 region has the DNA TGCGCCAGCAGCTGGGGGGGCCTTTCCTACGAGCAGTACTTC.

There are many counts of this clone. This rearrangement joins TRBV5-1 to TRBJ2-5, with 12 nucleotides matching TRBD1. CDR3 length: 14 amino acids. V lost 6 bases, J lost 13 bases, and 13 bases stayed unmatched. Germline V gene sequence: CDR1 SGHRS, CDR2 YFSETQ. CDR3 amino acids: CASTFGTGGETLYF. The CDR3, as DNA: TGCGCCAGCACCTTCGGGACAGGGGGCGAAACCTTGTACTTC.

The chain carries TRBV7-6 and TRBJ2-7, with D perhaps matching TRBD1 (6 bases). Trimming left V 3 bases short and J 3 bases short, with 15 bases between. The germline V gene has CDR1 SGHVS and CDR2 FNYEAQ. The CDR3 spans 15 residues. The CDR3 nucleotides read TGTGCCAGCAGCTTGGCGACAGGTATGCTCTACGAGCAGTACTTC. This gives the protein CASSLATGMLYEQYF.

The J gene is TRBJ1-1, the V gene TRBV29-1; no clear D gene. The CDR3 contains 11 residues. Per germline, CDR1 SQVTM and CDR2 ANQGSEA. Trimming pared 3 bases from V and 6 bases from J, leaving 8 bases between. Written as DNA, the CDR3 is TGCAGCGTTGAGGAGCGTCCTGAAGCTTTCTTT. This codes for CSVEERPEAFF.

The genes are TRBV5-1 and TRBJ2-1; weak D call: TRBD2 (6 bases). The CDR3 extends over 15 amino acids. Germline lookup yields CDR1 SGHRS and CDR2 YFSETQ. V lost 0 bases and J lost 6, with 13 bases in between. This CDR3 reads CASSLDHGGPNEQFF. CDR3 nucleotides: TGCGCCAGCAGCTTGGATCACGGGGGACCCAATGAGCAGTTCTTC.

The table lists this clone with a few counts. This chain uses TRBV5-1 with TRBJ2-2; D is undetermined. V was pared by 0 bases and J by 6 bases, with 12 bases between. This CDR3 is 15 amino acids long. CDR1 and CDR2 from the germline V gene are SGHRS and YFSETQ. This CDR3 is CASSLAMAGPGELFF. CDR3 DNA: TGCGCCAGCAGCTTGGCCATGGCAGGCCCCGGGGAGCTGTTTTTT.

This chain connects TRBV2 to TRBJ1-1, with 7 bases aligning to TRBD1. Germline values: CDR1 SNHLY, CDR2 FYNNEI. V dropped 6 bases and J dropped 0; count of bases not matched to a gene: 4. The CDR3 totals 14 residues. The CDR3 region is CASSAGQLNTEAFF. The CDR3 coding sequence is TGTGCCAGCAGCGCGGGACAGTTGAACACTGAAGCTTTCTTT. Full variable domain (rest looked up from reference TRBV2 and TRBJ1-1): EPEVTQTPSHQVTQMGQEVILRCVPISNHLYFYWYRQILGQKVEFLVSFYNNEISEKSEIFDDQFSVERPDGSNFTLKIRSTKLEDSAMYFCASSAGQLNTEAFFGQGTRLTVV.

V and J are TRBV15 and TRBJ2-5; D is undetermined. Germline V gene data show CDR1 as LNHNV and CDR2 as YYDKDF (reference sequence). The CDR3 totals 17 residues. The V gene lost 3 bases and the J gene lost 1 base, with 18 bases spanning the gap. CDR3 residues: CATSSSISHPSQETQYF. The CDR3 DNA reads TGTGCCACCAGCAGTTCTATCTCTCACCCCTCCCAAGAGACCCAGTACTTC.

This chain uses TRBV29-1 with TRBJ2-7, with 10 bases aligning to TRBD2. The CDR3 has 15 amino acids. Germline V gene data show CDR1 as SQVTM and CDR2 as ANQGSEA. Trimming cost V 7 bases and J 7 bases; bases outside gene matches: 16. The CDR3 nucleotides read TGCAGCGCCGTTCTAGCGCTAGCGGGAGAAGGTGAGCAGTACTTC. Its protein is CSAVLALAGEGEQYF.

The CDR3 DNA reads as TGCGCCAGCAGCTTGCAAGGACAGACCTTCAATGAGCAGTTCTTC. As protein: CASSLQGQTFNEQFF. V gene TRBV5-1 combines with J gene TRBJ2-1, with TRBD1 as a possible D gene (6 bases). The length of the CDR3 is 15 residues. V was clipped by 1 base and J by 6 bases, with 14 bases between them. Germline-derived CDR1 and CDR2 are SGHRS and YFSETQ.

This clone was counted once. The chain has TRBV6-1 and TRBJ2-5; D is possibly TRBD2 (5 bases). The length of the CDR3 is 15 residues. The V end lost 0 bases, the J end lost 4 bases, and 12 bases lay between the germline ends. Germline assignment: CDR1 MNHNS and CDR2 SASEGT. The CDR3, as DNA: TGTGCCAGCAGTGAAGCCAGCGGACTTTCAGAGACCCAGTACTTC. Translation gives CASSEASGLSETQYF.

This clone showed up just once. This chain uses TRBV2 with TRBJ2-1; D is perhaps TRBD2 (6 bases). V was shortened by 7 bases and J by 4 bases, with 14 bases between the two germline ends. The CDR3 is 14 residues long. Germline lookup yields CDR1 SNHLY and CDR2 FYNNEI. CDR3 DNA: TGTGCCAGCAATTGGGGGGACTTATACAATGAGCAGTTCTTC. Translation: CASNWGDLYNEQFF. Supplemented by reference TRBV2 and TRBJ2-1, the full variable domain reads EPEVTQTPSHQVTQMGQEVILRCVPISNHLYFYWYRQILGQKVEFLVSFYNNEISEKSEIFDDQFSVERPDGSNFTLKIRSTKLEDSAMYFCASNWGDLYNEQFFGPGTRLTVL.